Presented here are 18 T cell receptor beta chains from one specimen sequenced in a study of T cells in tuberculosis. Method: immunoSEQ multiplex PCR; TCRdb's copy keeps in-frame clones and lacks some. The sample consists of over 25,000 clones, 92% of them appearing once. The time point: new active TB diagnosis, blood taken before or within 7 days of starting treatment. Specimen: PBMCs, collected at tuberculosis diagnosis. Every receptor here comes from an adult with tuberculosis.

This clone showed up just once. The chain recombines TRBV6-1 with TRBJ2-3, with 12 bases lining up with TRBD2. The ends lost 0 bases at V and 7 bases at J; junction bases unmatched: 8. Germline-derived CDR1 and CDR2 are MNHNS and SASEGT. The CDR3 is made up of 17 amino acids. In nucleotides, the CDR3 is TGTGCCAGCAGTGAAGCGGGGCTAGCGGGAGGGCCAAATACGCAGTATTTT. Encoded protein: CASSEAGLAGGPNTQYF.

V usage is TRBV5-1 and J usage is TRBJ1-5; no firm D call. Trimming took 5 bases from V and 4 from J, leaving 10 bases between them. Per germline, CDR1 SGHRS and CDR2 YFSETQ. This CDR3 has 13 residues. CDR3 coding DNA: TGCGCCAGCAGTTCTGACATTAATCAGCCCCAGCATTTT. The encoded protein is CASSSDINQPQHF.

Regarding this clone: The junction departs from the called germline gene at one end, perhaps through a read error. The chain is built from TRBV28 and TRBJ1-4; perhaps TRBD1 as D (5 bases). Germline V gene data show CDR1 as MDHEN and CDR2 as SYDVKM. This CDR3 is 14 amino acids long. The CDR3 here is CASFLTASNEELFF. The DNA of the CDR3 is TGTGCCAGCTTCCTGACAGCCTCGAATGAAGAACTGTTTTTT. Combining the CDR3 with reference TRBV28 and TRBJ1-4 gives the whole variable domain DVKVTQSSRYLVKRTGEKVFLECVQDMDHENMFWYRQDPGLGLRLIYFSYDVKMKEKGDIPEGYSVSREKKERFSLILESASTNQTSMYLCASFLTASNEELFFGSGTQLSVL.

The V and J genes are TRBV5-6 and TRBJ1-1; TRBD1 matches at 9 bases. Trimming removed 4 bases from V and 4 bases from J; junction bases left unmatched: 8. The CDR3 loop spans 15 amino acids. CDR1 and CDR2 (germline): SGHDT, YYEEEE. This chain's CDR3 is CASSLGTGSSTEAFF. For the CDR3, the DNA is TGTGCCAGCAGCCTGGGGACAGGGTCTAGCACTGAAGCTTTCTTT.

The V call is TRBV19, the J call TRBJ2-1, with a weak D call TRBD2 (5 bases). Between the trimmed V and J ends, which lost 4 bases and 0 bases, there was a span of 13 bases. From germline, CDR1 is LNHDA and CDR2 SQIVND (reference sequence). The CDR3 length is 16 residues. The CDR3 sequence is CASSNPDFTSYNEQFF. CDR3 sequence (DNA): TGTGCCAGTAGTAACCCGGACTTCACCTCCTACAATGAGCAGTTCTTC.

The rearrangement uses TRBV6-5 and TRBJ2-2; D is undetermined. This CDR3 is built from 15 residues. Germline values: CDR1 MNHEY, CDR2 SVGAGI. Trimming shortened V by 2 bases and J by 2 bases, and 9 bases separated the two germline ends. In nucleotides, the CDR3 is TGTGCCAGCAGTTACGGTACTTATAACACCGGGGAGCTGTTTTTT. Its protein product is CASSYGTYNTGELFF.

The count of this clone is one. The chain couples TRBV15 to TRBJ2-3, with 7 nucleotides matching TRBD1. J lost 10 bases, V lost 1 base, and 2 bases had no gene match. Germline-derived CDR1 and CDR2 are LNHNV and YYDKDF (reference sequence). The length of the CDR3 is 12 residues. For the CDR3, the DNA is TGTGCCACCAGCAGAGTAGGGGGCGCGCAGTATTTT. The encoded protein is CATSRVGGAQYF. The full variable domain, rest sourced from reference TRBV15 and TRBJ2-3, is DAMVIQNPRYQVTQFGKPVTLSCSQTLNHNVMYWYQQKSSQAPKLLFHYYDKDFNNEADTPDNFQSRRPNTSFCFLDIRSPGLGDTAMYLCATSRVGGAQYFGPGTRLTVL.

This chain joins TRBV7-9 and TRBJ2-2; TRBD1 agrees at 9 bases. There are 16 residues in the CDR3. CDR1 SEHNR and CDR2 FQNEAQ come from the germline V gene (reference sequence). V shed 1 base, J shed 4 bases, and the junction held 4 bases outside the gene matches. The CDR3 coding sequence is TGTGCCAGCAGCTTAGGGGGGACAGGGTCCACCGGGGAGCTGTTTTTT. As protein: CASSLGGTGSTGELFF.

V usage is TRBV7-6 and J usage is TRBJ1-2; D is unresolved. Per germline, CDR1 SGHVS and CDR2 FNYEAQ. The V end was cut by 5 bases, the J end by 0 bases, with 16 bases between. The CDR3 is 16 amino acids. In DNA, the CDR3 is TGTGCCAGCAGCCTCCGCGAACCGCCCGCTAACTATGGCTACACCTTC. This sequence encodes CASSLREPPANYGYTF.

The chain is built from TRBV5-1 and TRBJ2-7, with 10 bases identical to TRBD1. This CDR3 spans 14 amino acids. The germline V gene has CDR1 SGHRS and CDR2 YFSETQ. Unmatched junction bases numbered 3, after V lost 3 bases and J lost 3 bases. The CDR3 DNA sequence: TGCGCCAGCAGCTACGGGACAGGGGACTACGAGCAGTACTTC. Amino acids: CASSYGTGDYEQYF.

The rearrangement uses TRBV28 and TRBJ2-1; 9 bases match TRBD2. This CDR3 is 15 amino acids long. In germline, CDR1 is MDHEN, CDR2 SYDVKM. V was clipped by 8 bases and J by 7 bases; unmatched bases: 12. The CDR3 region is CASAEDSGSRNEQFF. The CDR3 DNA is TGTGCCAGCGCCGAAGATAGCGGGAGTAGGAATGAGCAGTTCTTC.

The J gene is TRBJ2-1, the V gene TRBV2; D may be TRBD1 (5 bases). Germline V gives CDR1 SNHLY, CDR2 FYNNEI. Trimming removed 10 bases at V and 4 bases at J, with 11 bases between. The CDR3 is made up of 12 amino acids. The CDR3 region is CATMTDYNEQFF. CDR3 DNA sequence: TGTGCCACCATGACAGATTACAATGAGCAGTTCTTC.

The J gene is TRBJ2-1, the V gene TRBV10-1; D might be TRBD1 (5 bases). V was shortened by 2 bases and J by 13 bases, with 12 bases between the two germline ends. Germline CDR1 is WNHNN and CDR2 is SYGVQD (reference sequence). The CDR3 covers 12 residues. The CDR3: CASSEGAAYQFF. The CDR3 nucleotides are TGCGCCAGCAGTGAGGGGGCGGCCTATCAGTTCTTC.

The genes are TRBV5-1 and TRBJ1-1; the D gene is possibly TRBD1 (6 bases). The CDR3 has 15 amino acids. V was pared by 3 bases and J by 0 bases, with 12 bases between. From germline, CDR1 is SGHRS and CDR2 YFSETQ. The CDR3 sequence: CASSSRGYMNTEAFF. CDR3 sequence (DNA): TGCGCCAGCAGCTCCAGGGGCTACATGAACACTGAAGCTTTCTTT.

CDR3 residues: CASRLSGSGVPNIQYF. The CDR3 DNA sequence: TGTGCAAGTCGCTTAAGCGGATCGGGGGTCCCAAACATTCAGTACTTC. The chain uses TRBV12-2 and TRBJ2-4; TRBD2, the table's D call, lacks a check against the DNA. TRBV12-2 is annotated as a pseudogene. CDR3 size: 16 residues.

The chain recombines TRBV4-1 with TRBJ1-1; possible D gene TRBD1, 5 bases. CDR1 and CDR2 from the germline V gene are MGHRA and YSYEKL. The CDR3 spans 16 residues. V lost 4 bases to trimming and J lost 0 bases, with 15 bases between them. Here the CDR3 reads CASSPIHRGVNTEAFF. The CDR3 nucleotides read TGCGCCAGCAGCCCCATCCATCGGGGGGTGAACACTGAAGCTTTCTTT.

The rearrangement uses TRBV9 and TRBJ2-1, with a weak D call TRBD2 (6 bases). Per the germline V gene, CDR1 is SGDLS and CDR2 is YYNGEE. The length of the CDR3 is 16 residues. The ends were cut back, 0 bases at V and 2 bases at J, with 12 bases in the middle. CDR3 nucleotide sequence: TGTGCCAGCAGCGTAGACGGGAGACCCACCTACAATGAGCAGTTCTTC. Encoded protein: CASSVDGRPTYNEQFF.

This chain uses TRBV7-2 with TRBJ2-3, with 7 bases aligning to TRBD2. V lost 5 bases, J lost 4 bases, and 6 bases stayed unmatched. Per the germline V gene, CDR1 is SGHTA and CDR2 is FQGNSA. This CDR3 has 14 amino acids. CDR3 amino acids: CASSLGLVPDTQYF. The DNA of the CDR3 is TGTGCCAGCAGCCTAGGACTAGTCCCAGATACGCAGTATTTT. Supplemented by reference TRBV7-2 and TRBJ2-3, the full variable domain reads GAGVSQSPSNKVTEKGKDVELRCDPISGHTALYWYRQSLGQGLEFLIYFQGNSAPDKSGLPSDRFSAERTGGSVSTLTIQRTQQEDSAVYLCASSLGLVPDTQYFGPGTRLTVL.